A selection of T cell receptor beta chains follows, all from one sample in a study of shared clonotypes between healthy human individuals. Assay used: immunoSEQ multiplex PCR; TCRdb lists only in-frame clones, some missing. Altogether about 700,000 clones are present, under 95% being singletons, with the ten largest covering roughly 24%. The sample taken for sequencing was naive CD8+ T cells sorted from blood. These receptors were collected from a man between 25 and 39 years old in good health. CDR3s include the opening cysteine and the closing phenylalanine or tryptophan. D genes are given only for firm matches. Not every row has a clone size; where given, it reads once, few, many or a size class.

cdr3_aa | cdr3_nt | d_call | j_call | v_call | clone_size
CASSLGPNTEAFF | TGTGCCAGCAGTTTAGGGCCGAACACTGAAGCTTTCTTT | - | TRBJ1-1 | TRBV27 | -
CAWTKTGAYEQYF | TGTGCCTGGACAAAGACAGGCGCCTACGAGCAGTACTTC | - | TRBJ2-7 | TRBV30 | -
CASSGMFRAGELFF | TGTGCCAGCAGTGGTATGTTTCGCGCCGGGGAGCTGTTTTTT | - | TRBJ2-2 | TRBV2 | -
CASSLEGWPPIYNEQFF | TGCGCCAGCAGCTTGGAAGGGTGGCCTCCTATATACAATGAGCAGTTCTTC | - | TRBJ2-1 | TRBV5-1 | -
CATSMTGVEQYF | TGTGCCACCAGCATGACAGGGGTCGAGCAGTACTTC | TRBD1 | TRBJ2-7 | TRBV15 | -
CASSYTGPHTEAFF | TGTGCCAGCAGTTACACAGGACCACACACTGAAGCTTTCTTT | - | TRBJ1-1 | TRBV6-6 | -
CASSSLVGDEQFF | TGCGCCAGCAGCTCTCTAGTCGGCGATGAGCAGTTCTTC | - | TRBJ2-1 | TRBV4-1 | -
CASSSPLRGAGTDTQYF | TGTGCCAGCAGTTCCCCCCTCAGGGGTGCGGGCACAGATACGCAGTATTTT | - | TRBJ2-3 | TRBV27 | many
CASSLDTPRSYEQYF | TGTGCCAGCAGCTTAGATACCCCCAGATCCTACGAGCAGTACTTC | - | TRBJ2-7 | TRBV7-9 | once
CATRSTSSGTQYF | TGTGCCACGAGGAGCACTAGTTCAGGGACCCAGTACTTC | - | TRBJ2-5 | TRBV15 | -
CASSQGTGELFF | TGCGCCAGCAGCCAAGGCACCGGGGAGCTGTTTTTT | - | TRBJ2-2 | TRBV4-1 | -
CAWSVRAGTASNYGYTF | TGTGCCTGGAGTGTACGAGCGGGGACAGCCTCTAACTATGGCTACACCTTC | TRBD1 | TRBJ1-2 | TRBV30 | -
CATKSHVEEAFF | TGTGCCACCAAGTCCCACGTCGAGGAAGCTTTCTTT | - | TRBJ1-1 | TRBV27 | -
CASGSGTPRYNEQFF | TGTGCCAGCGGGAGTGGGACACCTCGCTACAATGAGCAGTTCTTC | - | TRBJ2-1 | TRBV27 | -
CASSQEIGQGMYGYTF | TGCGCCAGCAGCCAAGAAATAGGACAGGGGATGTATGGCTACACCTTC | TRBD1 | TRBJ1-2 | TRBV4-3 | -
CASRPTGQAYEQYF | TGTGCCAGCAGGCCCACGGGACAGGCCTACGAGCAGTACTTC | TRBD1 | TRBJ2-7 | TRBV28 | -
CASSFTGGHSYEQYF | TGTGCCAGCAGTTTTACTGGGGGACACTCCTACGAGCAGTACTTC | - | TRBJ2-7 | TRBV27 | -